This T cell receptor beta chain was captured in a study of cytomegalovirus exposure and HLA in healthy donors. Study-wide findings and caveats: Rare TCR sequences predominated, though certain public TCRs were found in many donors. In a later analysis, common viral pathogens appeared linked to several of the most significant clusters. The Asian-associated ancestry cluster reportedly had fewer N-insertions than the approximately 670-donor mean in a later analysis.

This clone was seen a few times. What it recognizes is unknown. Donors were ostensibly healthy at sampling, although undocumented immune exposures were probable. The primer mix had 60 Vbeta and 13 Jbeta primers. TCRdb's copy holds only in-frame clones and misses some; the assay was immunoSEQ multiplex PCR. Of fewer than 65,000 clones detected, roughly two thirds appear once; the ten largest clones hold 5% to 7%. V was cut by 6 bases and J by 2 bases, with 17 bases left in between. Germline assignment: CDR1 SGDLS and CDR2 YYNGEE. This CDR3 is built from 16 residues. The source material was PBMCs. This clonotype was obtained from a man in his fifties or sixties in good health and CMV-seronegative. The chain uses TRBV9 and TRBJ2-2; TRBD1 is a possible D gene (6 bases). This CDR3 reads CASTPYHRVNTGELFF. CDR3 sequence (DNA): TGTGCCAGCACCCCATACCACAGGGTAAACACCGGGGAGCTGTTTTTT.